This T cell receptor beta chain was retrieved from a study of T cells after yellow fever vaccination. CDR1 and CDR2 from the germline V gene are MNHEY and SMNVEV (reference sequence). This CDR3 spans 15 amino acids. V lost 3 bases, J lost 9 bases, and 15 bases lay in between. This clonotype showed up just a few times. TCRdb re-called the 5' RACE reads with MiXCR, one entry per CDR3 protein. This table has roughly 310,000 distinct CDR3 sequences, about 9.5% appearing once. The receptor was derived from a man aged 18 to 35 who received the YFV17D yellow fever vaccine. The specimen was PBMCs, collected on the day of the first yellow fever vaccination. The rearrangement uses TRBV27 and TRBJ1-6, with D perhaps matching TRBD1 (5 bases). In nucleotides, the CDR3 is TGTGCCAGCAGTTTTCTTGCGAGGGGCGGTTCACCCCTCCACTTT. Its translation: CASSFLARGGSPLHF.